Below, 5 T cell receptor beta chains from the same sample are listed, as sequenced in a study of beta chain features in type 1 diabetes. General study findings and limits: The study found moderately but significantly shorter TCRB CDR3s in all four CD4+ subsets of Type 1 diabetes patients.

The whole isolated RNA underwent reverse transcription, so sequencing captured expressed TCRB transcripts. Profiled with immunoSEQ multiplex PCR; TCRdb holds only in-frame clones, not every one. The repertoire holds about 150,000 clones, around 7.8% seen once, with about 0.9% in the top ten. These TCRs' antigens remain unknown. Specimen: central memory CD4+ T cells from blood. The receptors here all came from a woman between 40 and 50 years old with type 1 diabetes.

The chain uses TRBV19 and TRBJ2-2, with TRBD1 matching over 7 bases. V lost 5 bases to trimming and J lost 1 base; unmatched junction nucleotides: 1. CDR1 LNHDA and CDR2 SQIVND come from the germline V gene (reference sequence). This CDR3 has 14 amino acids. CDR3 amino acids: CASSGQENTGELFF. CDR3 coding DNA: TGTGCCAGTAGTGGACAGGAGAACACCGGGGAGCTGTTTTTT. The complete variable domain, with remaining parts taken from reference TRBV19 and TRBJ2-2, reads DGGITQSPKYLFRKEGQNVTLSCEQNLNHDAMYWYRQDPGQGLRLIYYSQIVNDFQKGDIAEGYSVSREKKESFPLTVTSAQKNPTAFYLCASSGQENTGELFFGEGSRLTVL.

The chain uses TRBV7-3 and TRBJ2-3; 9 positions match TRBD1. Trimming cost V 5 bases and J 5 bases; bases outside gene matches: 8. Germline V CDR1 and CDR2: SGHTA, FQGTGA. The CDR3 consists of 15 residues. CDR3 DNA: TGTGCCAGCAGCCGCGGGACAGGGAGACAAGATACGCAGTATTTT. Its protein product is CASSRGTGRQDTQYF.

This clone was seen more than once but under ten times. V and J are TRBV27 and TRBJ1-2, with 7 bases aligning to TRBD1. Germline CDR1 MNHEY, CDR2 SMNVEV (reference sequence). The CDR3 contains 11 residues. Unmatched junction bases numbered 3, after V lost 6 bases and J lost 8 bases. CDR3 nucleotides: TGTGCCAGCAGGTACAGGGGCGGCTACACCTTC. As protein: CASRYRGGYTF.

This clone was found a few times. The chain uses TRBV9 and TRBJ2-5, with 9 positions matching TRBD1. V lost 0 bases, J lost 2 bases, and 5 bases stayed unmatched. This CDR3 has 16 amino acids. Germline V lookup: CDR1 SGDLS, CDR2 YYNGEE. The CDR3 loop reads CASSVALTGGQETQYF. CDR3 nucleotides: TGTGCCAGCAGCGTAGCGTTGACAGGGGGTCAAGAGACCCAGTACTTC.

The chain is built from TRBV5-4 and TRBJ2-5, with 8 bases that match TRBD1. V was clipped by 4 bases and J by 5 bases; unmatched bases: 7. The CDR3 is 14 amino acids. Germline V gene data show CDR1 as SGHNT and CDR2 as YYREEE (reference sequence). In DNA, the CDR3 is TGTGCCAGCAGCCAGCGGACAGGGATGGAGACCCAGTACTTC. It yields the protein CASSQRTGMETQYF.